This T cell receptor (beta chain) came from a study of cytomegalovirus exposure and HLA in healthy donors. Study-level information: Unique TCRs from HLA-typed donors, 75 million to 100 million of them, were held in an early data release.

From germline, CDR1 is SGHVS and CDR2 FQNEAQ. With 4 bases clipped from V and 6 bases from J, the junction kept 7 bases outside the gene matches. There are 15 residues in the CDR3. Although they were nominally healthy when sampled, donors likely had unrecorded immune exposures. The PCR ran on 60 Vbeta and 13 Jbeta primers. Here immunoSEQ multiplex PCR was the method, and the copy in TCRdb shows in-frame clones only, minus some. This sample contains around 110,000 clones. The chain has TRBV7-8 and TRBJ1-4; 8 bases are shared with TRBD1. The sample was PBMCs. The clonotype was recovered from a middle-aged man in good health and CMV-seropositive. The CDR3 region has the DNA TGTGCCAGCAGCTCACCAGGGGGCCTCGATGAAAAACTGTTTTTT. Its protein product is CASSSPGGLDEKLFF. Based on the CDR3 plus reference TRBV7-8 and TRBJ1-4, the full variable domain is GAGVSQSPRYKVAKRGQDVALRCDPISGHVSLFWYQQALGQGPEFLTYFQNEAQLDKSGLPSDRFFAERPEGSVSTLKIQRTQQEDSAVYLCASSSPGGLDEKLFFGSGTQLSVL.